This is a list of T cell receptor beta chains from one sample in a study of vaccination effects on CD4 cells after COVID-19. Their recognized antigens are unknown. The data were produced by immunoSEQ multiplex PCR, yet TCRdb's version contains in-frame clones alone and is incomplete. The table shows tens of thousands of clones, with nearly 80% occurring only once. The sample in question was CD4+ T cells from PBMCs cultured without peptide, obtained after COVID-19 vaccination. The receptors stem from a human donor who received a COVID-19 vaccine. CDR3s include the opening cysteine and the closing phenylalanine or tryptophan. The order of the fields is J gene, V gene, CDR3 length, clone size, D gene, CDR3 protein, CDR3 DNA. D genes are given only for firm matches. A clone size is listed for some rows: how often the clone was seen (once, few, many), or a class if it is expanded.

J: TRBJ2-3
V: TRBV30
length: 13
size: -
D: -
CDR3: CAWSREGADTQYF
DNA: TGTGCCTGGAGTCGGGAAGGGGCAGATACGCAGTATTTT

J: TRBJ2-1
V: TRBV9
length: 16
size: -
D: TRBD2
CDR3: CASSVVGSGGYNEQFF
DNA: TGTGCCAGCAGCGTAGTCGGTAGCGGGGGCTACAATGAGCAGTTCTTC

J: TRBJ2-7
V: TRBV6-5
length: 14
size: -
D: TRBD1
CDR3: CASWTGLSSYEQYF
DNA: TGTGCCAGCTGGACAGGGCTGAGCTCCTACGAGCAGTACTTC

J: TRBJ1-5
V: TRBV7-2
length: 15
size: -
D: -
CDR3: CASRRQVYSNQPQHF
DNA: TGTGCCAGCAGGCGACAGGTATATAGCAATCAGCCCCAGCATTTT

J: TRBJ1-2
V: TRBV27
length: 13
size: -
D: -
CDR3: CASSHHQWDGYTF
DNA: TGTGCCAGCAGCCACCATCAATGGGATGGCTACACCTTC

J: TRBJ2-7
V: TRBV5-4
length: 14
size: -
D: -
CDR3: CASSLGIGSYEQYF
DNA: TGTGCCAGCAGCTTGGGCATCGGGTCCTACGAGCAGTACTTC

J: TRBJ1-4
V: TRBV21-1
length: 16
size: -
D: -
CDR3: CASSKALTRWSEKLFF
DNA: TGTGCCAGCAGCAAAGCGCTGACACGGTGGAGTGAAAAACTGTTTTTT

J: TRBJ1-1
V: TRBV6-5
length: 11
size: -
D: -
CDR3: CASSTGSEAFF
DNA: TGTGCCAGCAGCACAGGGTCTGAAGCTTTCTTT

J: TRBJ2-2
V: TRBV7-8
length: 16
size: -
D: TRBD2
CDR3: CASSSTTSVYTGELFF
DNA: TGTGCCAGCAGCTCCACGACTAGCGTGTACACCGGGGAGCTGTTTTTT

J: TRBJ1-1
V: TRBV18
length: 12
size: medium-sized
D: -
CDR3: CASSTERVSAFF
DNA: TGTGCCAGCTCAACGGAACGAGTCTCGGCTTTCTTT

J: TRBJ1-5
V: TRBV19
length: 17
size: -
D: -
CDR3: CASNDPFGVYSNQPQHF
DNA: TGTGCCAGCAACGACCCGTTCGGGGTCTATAGCAATCAGCCCCAGCATTTT

J: TRBJ2-6
V: TRBV4-1
length: 18
size: -
D: TRBD1
CDR3: CASSRPGQVNSGANVLTF
DNA: TGCGCCAGCAGCCGCCCGGGACAGGTTAACTCTGGGGCCAACGTCCTGACTTTC

J: TRBJ1-6
V: TRBV5-5
length: 14
size: -
D: -
CDR3: CASSTIKANSPLHF
DNA: TGTGCCAGCAGCACGATTAAGGCTAATTCACCCCTCCACTTT

J: TRBJ1-2
V: TRBV7-9
length: 15
size: few
D: TRBD1
CDR3: CASSWVEGAVRGYTF
DNA: TGTGCCAGCAGCTGGGTGGAGGGGGCGGTGAGGGGCTACACCTTC

J: TRBJ2-3
V: TRBV28
length: 15
size: -
D: TRBD1
CDR3: CASSPSGGNTDTQYF
DNA: TGTGCCAGCAGTCCTTCAGGGGGTAACACAGATACGCAGTATTTT

J: TRBJ1-5
V: TRBV10-3
length: 13
size: few
D: -
CDR3: CGAGGASNQPQHF
DNA: TGTGGGGCCGGAGGGGCCAGCAATCAGCCCCAGCATTTT

J: TRBJ2-7
V: TRBV2
length: 13
size: -
D: -
CDR3: CASSELSSYEQYF
DNA: TGTGCCAGCAGTGAACTGAGCTCCTACGAGCAGTACTTC

J: TRBJ2-7
V: TRBV10-1
length: 16
size: -
D: TRBD1
CDR3: CASSPPDRGRSYEQYF
DNA: TGCGCCAGCAGTCCCCCGGACAGGGGCCGCTCCTACGAGCAGTACTTC

J: TRBJ2-3
V: TRBV29-1
length: 16
size: -
D: TRBD2
CDR3: CSVPRGLAGGADTQYF
DNA: TGCAGCGTTCCCCGGGGACTAGCGGGGGGGGCAGATACGCAGTATTTT

J: TRBJ1-1
V: TRBV29-1
length: 14
size: -
D: -
CDR3: CSVEGVLTNTEAFF
DNA: TGCAGCGTTGAAGGGGTCCTTACTAACACTGAAGCTTTCTTT

J: TRBJ2-3
V: TRBV3-1/TRBV3-2
length: 16
size: -
D: -
CDR3: CASSQGSRLSTDTQYF
DNA: TGTGCCAGCAGCCAAGGCTCGAGACTTAGCACAGATACGCAGTATTTT

J: TRBJ2-3
V: TRBV5-8
length: 13
size: -
D: -
CDR3: CASRTTGTDTQYF
DNA: TGTGCCAGCAGAACAACGGGCACAGATACGCAGTATTTT

J: TRBJ1-2
V: TRBV4-2
length: 14
size: few
D: TRBD1
CDR3: CASSQDRTGDGYTF
DNA: TGTGCCAGCAGCCAAGACCGGACAGGGGATGGCTACACCTTC

J: TRBJ2-2
V: TRBV29-1
length: 11
size: -
D: -
CDR3: CSVGNTGELFF
DNA: TGCAGCGTAGGGAACACCGGGGAGCTGTTTTTT

J: TRBJ1-2
V: TRBV7-9
length: 15
size: -
D: -
CDR3: CASSLELGSAYGYTF
DNA: TGTGCCAGCAGCTTAGAATTGGGATCGGCCTATGGCTACACCTTC

J: TRBJ2-3
V: TRBV29-1
length: 13
size: -
D: TRBD1
CDR3: CSAGQASTDTQYF
DNA: TGCAGCGCTGGACAGGCTAGCACAGATACGCAGTATTTT

J: TRBJ1-2
V: TRBV3-1/TRBV3-2
length: 15
size: -
D: -
CDR3: CASSQAGVRNHGYTF
DNA: TGTGCCAGCAGCCAAGCGGGGGTGAGAAATCATGGCTACACCTTC

J: TRBJ2-3
V: TRBV11-2
length: 15
size: -
D: -
CDR3: CASSAIRKNTDTQYF
DNA: TGTGCCAGCAGCGCGATCCGGAAAAACACAGATACGCAGTATTTT

J: TRBJ1-3
V: TRBV7-2
length: 12
size: -
D: -
CDR3: CASSLGGNTIYF
DNA: TGTGCCAGCAGCTTGGGGGGAAACACCATATATTTT